These 26 T cell receptor beta chains were all obtained from the same sample, sequenced in a study of shared clonotypes between healthy human individuals. Some clones are missing from TCRdb's copy, which holds only in-frame ones; the method was immunoSEQ multiplex PCR. The repertoire consists of some 1.5 million clones, with nearly 99% occurring once and the leading ten covering about 0.42%. The sequencing sample was made of naive CD4+ T cells sorted from blood. As to subset: CD45RA+ positively selected. The receptors come from a man aged 25-45 years in good health.

This sequence joins TRBV25-1 and TRBJ1-1; D remains ambiguous. V was pared by 3 bases and J by 4 bases, with 9 bases between. The CDR3 totals 13 residues. CDR1 is MGHDK, CDR2 SYGVNS, per germline. CDR3 amino acids: CASSERVPTEAFF. CDR3 coding DNA: TGTGCCAGCAGTGAGCGGGTCCCCACTGAAGCTTTCTTT.

The chain recombines TRBV5-4 with TRBJ2-1, with TRBD2 matching 8 bases. Germline V gives CDR1 SGHNT, CDR2 YYREEE (reference sequence). V was clipped by 4 bases and J by 8 bases; unmatched bases: 11. This CDR3 has 15 residues. CDR3 nucleotides: TGTGCCAGCAGCCTCAAAACAGGCGGGAGGCATGAGCAGTTCTTC. Translating it yields CASSLKTGGRHEQFF.

The chain combines TRBV15 with TRBJ2-1; the D is unclear. The CDR3 covers 12 residues. V lost 0 bases and J lost 10, with 7 bases in between. Germline V gene lookup returns CDR1 LNHNV and CDR2 YYDKDF (reference sequence). The CDR3 loop is CATSRDQGEQFF. CDR3 coding DNA: TGTGCCACCAGCAGAGATCAAGGGGAGCAGTTCTTC.

This chain joins TRBV28 and TRBJ2-7, with D perhaps TRBD1 or TRBD2 (5 bases each). Germline V gives CDR1 MDHEN, CDR2 SYDVKM. CDR3 length: 14 amino acids. V was pared by 3 bases and J by 4 bases, with 13 bases between. CDR3 amino acids: CASSFADWGYEQYF. In nucleotides, the CDR3 is TGTGCCAGCAGTTTCGCCGACTGGGGGTACGAGCAGTACTTC. The entire variable domain, with the rest obtained from reference TRBV28 and TRBJ2-7, is as follows: DVKVTQSSRYLVKRTGEKVFLECVQDMDHENMFWYRQDPGLGLRLIYFSYDVKMKEKGDIPEGYSVSREKKERFSLILESASTNQTSMYLCASSFADWGYEQYFGPGTRLTVT.

J is TRBJ1-2 and V is TRBV5-4; D not resolved. The CDR3 runs 14 residues. Germline V gene lookup returns CDR1 SGHNT and CDR2 YYREEE (reference sequence). The V end lost 7 bases, the J end lost 7 bases, and 20 bases lay between the germline ends. Here the CDR3 DNA reads TGTGCCAGCGATGAGAAGGGATCCAGACGTGGCTACACCTTC. Protein product: CASDEKGSRRGYTF.

The CDR3 bases are TGCAGCGTTTCTGAGGACAGGGGGCCGCGTAACGAGCAGTACTTC. Protein product: CSVSEDRGPRNEQYF. This chain uses TRBV29-1 with TRBJ2-7; 11 nucleotides align to TRBD1. Germline V gene lookup returns CDR1 SQVTM and CDR2 ANQGSEA. V dropped 5 bases and J dropped 5; count of bases not matched to a gene: 11. The CDR3 has 15 residues.

This clone was picked up one time. The CDR3 DNA sequence: TGCGCCAGCAGCTTGGCAGGATGGGGGGCAACTAATGAAAAACTGTTTTTT. Its protein is CASSLAGWGATNEKLFF. V usage is TRBV5-1 and J usage is TRBJ1-4; tentatively, D is TRBD1 (5 bases). The CDR3 extends over 17 amino acids. Germline V gene data show CDR1 as SGHRS and CDR2 as YFSETQ. V lost 0 bases to trimming and J lost 0 bases, with 12 bases between them.

The J gene is TRBJ2-1, the V gene TRBV6-5; perhaps TRBD2 as D (6 bases). Germline loops: CDR1 MNHEY, CDR2 SVGAGI. The V end was cut by 5 bases, the J end by 1 base, with 9 bases between. The CDR3 loop spans 14 amino acids. Here the CDR3 reads CASSLGTSYNEQFF. CDR3 nucleotides: TGTGCCAGCAGTCTCGGGACTTCCTACAATGAGCAGTTCTTC.

As to this clone: The junction departs from germline at one end; a sequencing error may be responsible. This chain joins TRBV11-2 and TRBJ2-7; TRBD2 agrees at 7 bases. CDR3 size: 17 residues. CDR1 SGHAT and CDR2 FQNNGV come from the germline V gene. The CDR3: CASSLVLGGLISSEQYF. DNA of the CDR3: TGTGCCAGCAGCTTAGTACTTGGGGGACTAATCTCCTCCGAGCAGTACTTC. Variable domain in full (rest from reference TRBV11-2 and TRBJ2-7): EAGVAQSPRYKIIEKRQSVAFWCNPISGHATLYWYQQILGQGPKLLIQFQNNGVVDDSQLPKDRFSAERLKGVDSTLKIQPAKLEDSAVYLCASSLVLGGLISSEQYFGPGTRLTVT.

This rearrangement joins TRBV5-4 to TRBJ2-1; TRBD2 is a possible D gene (6 bases). The CDR3 length is 13 residues. The V gene's germline CDR1 is SGHNT and CDR2 YYREEE (reference sequence). V lost 4 bases and J 8 bases, leaving 13 bases between the germline ends. This CDR3 reads CASSPGGNDEQFF. CDR3 bases: TGTGCCAGCAGCCCAGGCGGGAACGATGAGCAGTTCTTC.

This clone appeared a single time. The rearrangement links TRBV5-1 to TRBJ2-7; D assignment may be TRBD1 or TRBD2 (5 bases each). The V end lost 2 bases, the J end lost 6 bases, and 24 bases lay between the germline ends. This CDR3 is built from 17 residues. Germline V gene data show CDR1 as SGHRS and CDR2 as YFSETQ. The CDR3: CASSFQTGDGSGVEQYF. The CDR3 region has the DNA TGCGCCAGCAGCTTCCAGACCGGGGACGGCTCCGGTGTCGAGCAGTACTTC.

The CDR3 sequence is CASSSGGISNQPQHF. CDR3 bases: TGTGCCAGCAGTTCCGGGGGAATTAGCAATCAGCCCCAGCATTTT. The J gene is TRBJ1-5, the V gene TRBV28; maybe TRBD1 (5 bases). This CDR3 region has 15 residues. The germline V gene has CDR1 MDHEN and CDR2 SYDVKM. V was shortened by 4 bases and J by 0 bases, with 10 bases between the two germline ends.

The rearrangement joins TRBV5-6 to TRBJ2-5, with 10 bases aligning to TRBD2. With 1 base clipped from V and 3 bases from J, the junction kept 0 bases outside the gene matches. This CDR3 has 14 amino acids. Germline V gene lookup returns CDR1 SGHDT and CDR2 YYEEEE. CDR3: CASSLTSGKETQYF. DNA of the CDR3: TGTGCCAGCAGCTTGACTAGCGGGAAAGAGACCCAGTACTTC.

The chain couples TRBV9 to TRBJ2-1; maybe TRBD2 (6 bases). The germline gives CDR1 SGDLS, CDR2 YYNGEE. The CDR3 is 16 residues long. The ends were cut back, 4 bases at V and 1 base at J, with 15 bases in the middle. The CDR3: CASSKDGSRSYNEQFF. CDR3 in DNA: TGTGCCAGCAGCAAGGACGGGAGTCGGTCCTACAATGAGCAGTTCTTC.

The chain has TRBV6-5 and TRBJ2-7; 10 positions match TRBD1. Per the germline V gene, CDR1 is MNHEY and CDR2 is SVGAGI. J was trimmed by 2 bases and V by 1 base; bases with no gene match: 2. The CDR3 is made up of 15 amino acids. The CDR3 sequence is CASSYYGTGAYEQYF. In DNA form, the CDR3 reads TGTGCCAGCAGTTACTACGGGACAGGGGCCTACGAGCAGTACTTC.

This chain links TRBV7-6 with TRBJ2-7, with D tentatively TRBD2 (5 bases). Germline loops: CDR1 SGHVS, CDR2 FNYEAQ. This CDR3 has 13 amino acids. V was pared by 4 bases and J by 7 bases, with 14 bases between. CDR3 sequence: CASSSPPGLEQYF. DNA of the CDR3: TGTGCCAGCAGCTCGCCTCCAGGACTTGAGCAGTACTTC. Looking up the rest from reference TRBV7-6 and TRBJ2-7 gives the full variable domain: GAGVSQSPRYKVTKRGQDVALRCDPISGHVSLYWYRQALGQGPEFLTYFNYEAQQDKSGLPNDRFSAERPEGSISTLTIQRTEQRDSAMYRCASSSPPGLEQYFGPGTRLTVT.

The chain uses TRBV10-2 and TRBJ1-5; D uncertain. Trimming removed 0 bases at V and 3 bases at J, with 6 bases between. This CDR3 comprises 14 residues. CDR1 and CDR2 from the germline V gene are WSHSY and SAAADI. The CDR3 DNA reads TGCGCCAGCAGTGAGTCAGGGTACAATCAGCCCCAGCATTTT. Its protein is CASSESGYNQPQHF.

This CDR3 reads CASSKQGYTDTQYF. CDR3 DNA: TGTGCCAGCAGCAAACAGGGGTACACAGATACGCAGTATTTT. This chain joins TRBV7-6 and TRBJ2-3, with 7 bases aligning to TRBD1. The CDR3 contains 14 residues. Germline CDR1 reads SGHVS; CDR2 reads FNYEAQ. Unmatched junction bases numbered 4, after V lost 5 bases and J lost 2 bases.

This clone is a singleton in its sample. CDR3 nucleotides: TGTGCCAGCAGCCCCCTTAGGGGAGGCGTAGCTTTCTTT. Translated: CASSPLRGGVAFF. V is TRBV7-2 and J is TRBJ1-1; weak D call: TRBD1 (5 bases). The CDR3 extends over 13 amino acids. Trimming took 5 bases from V and 10 from J, leaving 17 bases between them. Looked up from germline, CDR1 is SGHTA and CDR2 is FQGNSA.

The CDR3 loop is CASSEGYRGSRNTEAFF. For the CDR3, the DNA is TGTGCCAGCAGTGAAGGATACAGGGGATCACGAAACACTGAAGCTTTCTTT. This chain uses TRBV6-1 with TRBJ1-1; 7 nucleotides match TRBD1. The J segment lost 2 bases and the V segment lost 1 base, leaving 10 bases of the junction unmatched. Germline V gives CDR1 MNHNS, CDR2 SASEGT. The CDR3 consists of 17 residues.

The V and J genes are TRBV7-9 and TRBJ2-7; D assignment may be TRBD1 or TRBD2 (6 bases each). Germline V gene data show CDR1 as SEHNR and CDR2 as FQNEAQ (reference sequence). The V and J ends lost 3 bases and 3 bases respectively, with 18 bases between them. This CDR3 is built from 16 residues. CDR3 sequence (DNA): TGTGCCAGCAGCTTTGGTACCCCCCGGGGGCTCTACGAGCAGTACTTC. Amino acid sequence: CASSFGTPRGLYEQYF.

In DNA, the CDR3 is TGCGCCAGCACCCGGGACGGCTACGAGCAGTACTTC. Its translation: CASTRDGYEQYF. The chain joins TRBV10-2 to TRBJ2-7; the D call may be TRBD1 or TRBD2 (5 bases each). CDR1 and CDR2 (germline): WSHSY, SAAADI. Trimming left V 7 bases short and J 3 bases short, with 10 bases between. The CDR3 is made up of 12 amino acids.

Only one count was recorded for this clone. The chain's CDR3 is CASSLTGGHSYGYTF. CDR3 sequence (DNA): TGTGCCAGCAGCCTGACAGGGGGGCATTCCTATGGCTACACCTTC. The chain joins TRBV7-9 to TRBJ1-2, with 9 positions matching TRBD1. J lost 4 bases, V lost 5 bases, and 8 bases had no gene match. Germline V gene sequence: CDR1 SEHNR, CDR2 FQNEAQ (reference sequence). The CDR3 is 15 residues long.

CDR3 in DNA: TGTGCCAGCAGCTTAGGAGGGAACGTAGCGGGGAGGCTCTACAATGAGCAGTTCTTC. Translated, it gives CASSLGGNVAGRLYNEQFF. This chain links TRBV11-2 with TRBJ2-1; 8 positions match TRBD2. This CDR3 is built from 19 residues. CDR1 and CDR2 from the germline V gene are SGHAT and FQNNGV. V shed 1 base and J 3 bases; nucleotides not matched to a gene: 14.

The chain recombines TRBV29-1 with TRBJ2-1, with 11 bases aligning to TRBD1. Germline V gene data show CDR1 as SQVTM and CDR2 as ANQGSEA. This CDR3 contains 12 residues. Trimming at V came to 7 bases and at J to 6 bases, leaving 2 bases not matched to a gene. CDR3 amino acids: CSGGTGGNEQFF. The DNA of the CDR3 is TGCAGCGGGGGGACAGGGGGCAATGAGCAGTTCTTC.

The chain recombines TRBV9 with TRBJ2-6; D not certain. Trimming pared 3 bases from V and 1 base from J, leaving 8 bases between. Germline CDR1 and CDR2: SGDLS and YYNGEE. This CDR3 comprises 15 residues. This CDR3 reads CASSEGFSGANVLTF. The CDR3, as DNA: TGTGCCAGCAGCGAAGGGTTTTCTGGGGCCAACGTCCTGACTTTC.